The 13 T cell receptor beta chains below all came from one sample that was sequenced in a study of blood T cell repertoires in COVID-19. Assay: immunoSEQ multiplex PCR; the TCRdb copy retains only in-frame clones and omits some. The repertoire holds approximately 210,000 clones, with about 90% as singletons. Sequencing input: peripheral blood. The receptors here all came from a man aged 25-45 years with acute or convalescent COVID-19.

This clone was seen only once. The gene calls are TRBV5-1 and TRBJ2-2; 7 nucleotides align to TRBD1. V shed 4 bases, J shed 7 bases, and the junction held 10 bases outside the gene matches. The CDR3 sequence is 15 residues long. Germline assignment: CDR1 SGHRS and CDR2 YFSETQ. Here the CDR3 DNA reads TGCGCCAGCAGCCCGGACGGGACAGTTGGCGGGGAGCTGTTTTTT. This translates into CASSPDGTVGGELFF.

This clone showed up just once. The rearrangement links TRBV27 to TRBJ2-7; D might be TRBD2 (6 bases). CDR3 size: 15 residues. Germline CDR1 reads MNHEY; CDR2 reads SMNVEV (reference sequence). Deletions cut 5 bases from V and 2 bases from J, with 16 bases between. For the CDR3, the DNA is TGTGCCAGCAGTGGGCTGGCGGGAAGACCCTACGAGCAGTACTTC. Encoded protein: CASSGLAGRPYEQYF.

The chain links TRBV18 to TRBJ2-2; TRBD1 matches 7 bases. The CDR3 runs to 14 residues. Looked up from germline, CDR1 is KGHSH and CDR2 is LQKENI. V lost 3 bases to trimming and J lost 6 bases; unmatched junction nucleotides: 4. CDR3 DNA: TGTGCCAGCTCACCTATGACAGGGTCCGGGGAGCTGTTTTTT. Protein sequence: CASSPMTGSGELFF.

The chain recombines TRBV20-1 with TRBJ2-7; D might be TRBD2 (5 bases). The V end lost 3 bases, the J end lost 1 base, and 19 bases lay between the germline ends. The CDR3 runs to 16 residues. Germline values: CDR1 DFQATT, CDR2 SNEGSKA (reference sequence). The CDR3 DNA is TGCAGTGCTAGTCCCACCCTCGCTAGCAGATCCTACGAGCAGTACTTC. Protein: CSASPTLASRSYEQYF.

V gene TRBV19 combines with J gene TRBJ2-5; D is possibly TRBD2 (6 bases). Germline V gives CDR1 LNHDA, CDR2 SQIVND (reference sequence). With 3 bases removed from V and 3 bases from J, the gap between germline ends came to 20 bases. The CDR3 length is 17 residues. Here the CDR3 DNA reads TGTGCCAGTAGTATGGGGGGTTTGGGACCACAGAAAGAGACCCAGTACTTC. It codes for CASSMGGLGPQKETQYF.

The genes are TRBV28 and TRBJ1-2; D perhaps matches TRBD1 (5 bases). The CDR3 runs to 16 residues. Germline CDR1 reads MDHEN; CDR2 reads SYDVKM. Trimming took 7 bases from V and 0 from J, leaving 18 bases between them. The CDR3 nucleotides are TGTGCCAGCAACTTTCTGGGGCAGAAGTCTAACTATGGCTACACCTTC. Translation gives CASNFLGQKSNYGYTF.

The chain combines TRBV4-1 with TRBJ2-7; TRBD2 is a possible D gene (6 bases). This CDR3 is built from 15 residues. Germline lookup yields CDR1 MGHRA and CDR2 YSYEKL. Trimming left V 3 bases short and J 4 bases short, with 16 bases between. CDR3 loop: CASSHRAGFAYEQYF. The CDR3 DNA follows: TGCGCCAGCAGCCATCGGGCGGGATTCGCGTACGAGCAGTACTTC.

The chain combines TRBV19 with TRBJ1-6; no clear D. Trimming pared 6 bases from V and 7 bases from J, leaving 10 bases between. In germline, CDR1 is LNHDA, CDR2 SQIVND (reference sequence). This CDR3 comprises 13 residues. CDR3 sequence reads: CASRSAGNSPLHF. The CDR3, as DNA: TGTGCCAGTAGGAGCGCCGGAAATTCACCCCTCCACTTT.

The chain couples TRBV7-2 to TRBJ2-1; TRBD1 might be the D (5 bases). CDR3 size: 13 residues. Germline-derived CDR1 and CDR2 are SGHTA and FQGNSA. Trimming removed 2 bases at V and 4 bases at J, with 6 bases between. DNA of the CDR3: TGTGCCAGCAGCTTAAGACAGTACAATGAGCAGTTCTTC. This sequence encodes CASSLRQYNEQFF.

J is TRBJ2-7 and V is TRBV7-8; TRBD2 matches at 11 bases. The CDR3 totals 14 residues. Germline lookup yields CDR1 SGHVS and CDR2 FQNEAQ. The junction had 4 bases not matched to a gene; V was cut back by 5 bases and J by 4 bases. The DNA of the CDR3 is TGTGCCAGCAGCATACTAGCGGGAGATTACGAGCAGTACTTC. It codes for CASSILAGDYEQYF.

The CDR3 DNA is TGCGCCAGCAGCTTAAATAGCGGGAGGGCCGGTGGTAATGAGCAGTTCTTC. Amino acid sequence: CASSLNSGRAGGNEQFF. This chain uses TRBV5-1 with TRBJ2-1; 11 bases are shared with TRBD2. This CDR3 region has 17 residues. Trimming removed 2 bases from V and 7 bases from J; junction bases left unmatched: 11. The germline gives CDR1 SGHRS, CDR2 YFSETQ.

The chain carries TRBV11-3 and TRBJ2-3; unclear D gene. Looked up from germline, CDR1 is SGHNT and CDR2 is YENEEA. The CDR3 length is 14 residues. Trimming cost V 3 bases and J 4 bases, with 11 bases left between them. CDR3 residues: CASSFGKTPDTQYF. CDR3 coding DNA: TGTGCCAGCAGCTTCGGTAAAACCCCAGATACGCAGTATTTT.

The V and J genes are TRBV7-8 and TRBJ2-7; 7 bases agree with TRBD1. Germline V lookup: CDR1 SGHVS, CDR2 FQNEAQ. The CDR3 runs to 16 residues. Trimming removed 3 bases from V and 4 bases from J; junction bases left unmatched: 12. The CDR3 DNA sequence: TGTGCCAGCAGCTTCCCTATCTGGGACAGAGAATACGAGCAGTACTTC. The encoded protein is CASSFPIWDREYEQYF.